This TCR beta chain was documented in a study of OX40 agonist ivuxolimab in advanced cancers. Points from the study as a whole: Both CD4+ and CD8+ T cell populations in blood had undergone clonal expansion by week 6 at 0.1 to 3.0 mg/kg.

Note on this clone: No antigen is known for it.

Produced via immunoSEQ multiplex PCR; TCRdb's table is partial and in-frame only. Of 80,000 to 130,000 clones listed, about nine tenths were seen once; the top ten hold around 0.31%. Trimming stripped 6 bases from V and 2 bases from J, with 8 bases between. Germline V gene data show CDR1 as KGHSH and CDR2 as LQKENI. The CDR3 loop spans 13 amino acids. The J gene is TRBJ1-3, the V gene TRBV18; D possibly corresponds to TRBD1 (6 bases). The material sequenced was CD4+ or CD8+ T cells sorted from blood, taken in a trial of the OX40 agonist ivuxolimab. The clonotype comes from an adult with an advanced solid tumor such as melanoma, head and neck, liver or kidney cancer. Written as DNA, the CDR3 is TGTGCCAGCTCTCGGACAGCTGGAAACACCATATATTTT. It yields the protein CASSRTAGNTIYF.